Below, 22 T cell receptor beta chains from the same sample are listed, as sequenced in a study of control samples from healthy donors and cancer patients. Measured with immunoSEQ multiplex PCR; TCRdb has only the in-frame clones, and not every one. The table records approximately 190,000 clones, approximately 90% of them present only once. Sequenced sample: blood. Receptors were obtained from a man between 25 and 39 years old in good health.

The rearrangement joins TRBV9 to TRBJ1-1; tentatively, D is TRBD1 (6 bases). Trimming removed 1 base from V and 4 bases from J, with 26 bases in between. CDR3 length: 19 amino acids. Per germline, CDR1 SGDLS and CDR2 YYNGEE. The DNA of the CDR3 is TGTGCCAGCAGCGTATCTAGTCGGGTGAGGGGGGAGTTTCCCACTGAAGCTTTCTTT. Translated: CASSVSSRVRGEFPTEAFF. The complete variable domain, with remaining parts taken from reference TRBV9 and TRBJ1-1, reads DSGVTQTPKHLITATGQRVTLRCSPRSGDLSVYWYQQSLDQGLQFLIQYYNGEERAKGNILERFSAQQFPDLHSELNLSSLELGDSALYFCASSVSSRVRGEFPTEAFFGQGTRLTVV.

The V gene is TRBV5-1, the J gene TRBJ2-7; 7 nucleotides line up with TRBD1. The V and J ends lost 0 bases and 3 bases, in that order; junction bases with no gene match: 9. CDR3 size: 16 residues. In germline, CDR1 is SGHRS, CDR2 YFSETQ. The CDR3 loop is CASSLAMRQGNYEQYF. In DNA, the CDR3 is TGCGCCAGCAGCTTGGCCATGAGACAGGGTAACTACGAGCAGTACTTC.

The chain uses TRBV28 and TRBJ2-7, with a tentative D call TRBD2 (5 bases). From germline, CDR1 is MDHEN and CDR2 SYDVKM. CDR3 length: 13 amino acids. V lost 6 bases to trimming and J lost 8 bases, with 17 bases between them. The CDR3 bases are TGTGCCAGCAGGGTATCGGCGGGCCCCCAGCAGTACTTC. Its translation is CASRVSAGPQQYF.

V usage is TRBV9 and J usage is TRBJ1-1, with unresolved D. V gave up 1 base and J gave up 3 bases, with 10 bases separating them. CDR1 and CDR2 from the germline V gene are SGDLS and YYNGEE. CDR3 length: 14 residues. CDR3: CASSVSEVDTEAFF. CDR3 DNA sequence: TGTGCCAGCAGCGTATCAGAAGTAGACACTGAAGCTTTCTTT.

The V call is TRBV25-1, the J call TRBJ1-1, with D uncertain. Trimming removed 4 bases at V and 5 bases at J, with 8 bases between. Germline CDR1 reads MGHDK; CDR2 reads SYGVNS. CDR3 length: 12 residues. CDR3: CASSASFTEAFF. CDR3 DNA: TGTGCCAGCAGTGCTTCTTTTACTGAAGCTTTCTTT.

V is TRBV11-2 and J is TRBJ1-5, with TRBD1 identical over 7 bases. The germline V gene has CDR1 SGHAT and CDR2 FQNNGV. J lost 3 bases, V lost 1 base, and 6 bases had no gene match. CDR3 length equals 16 residues. This chain's CDR3 is CASSLASRGPNQPQHF. Here the CDR3 DNA reads TGTGCCAGCAGCTTAGCTTCTAGGGGGCCCAATCAGCCCCAGCATTTT.

This sequence joins TRBV6-2 or TRBV6-3 and TRBJ2-2; D possibly uses TRBD1 or TRBD2 (5 bases each). From germline, CDR1 is MNHEY and CDR2 SVGEGT. The CDR3 length is 14 residues. V dropped 5 bases and J dropped 2 bases, with 9 bases sitting between them. The CDR3 loop is CASSRGSNTGELFF. The CDR3 region has the DNA TGTGCCAGCAGTCGGGGCAGCAACACCGGGGAGCTGTTTTTT.

This chain uses TRBV30 with TRBJ1-5, with D perhaps TRBD1 (5 bases). The CDR3 runs 12 residues. Between the trimmed V and J ends, which lost 2 bases and 9 bases, there was a span of 11 bases. Per the germline V gene, CDR1 is GTSNPN and CDR2 is SVGIG (reference sequence). CDR3 nucleotide sequence: TGTGCCTGGAGTAAGGGGCGACTGCCCCAGCATTTT. Translation gives CAWSKGRLPQHF. The full variable domain, in which reference TRBV30 and TRBJ1-5 provide the parts outside the CDR3, is SQTIHQWPATLVQPVGSPLSLECTVEGTSNPNLYWYRQAAGRGLQLLFYSVGIGQISSEVPQNLSASRPQDRQFILSSKKLLLSDSGFYLCAWSKGRLPQHFGDGTRLSIL.

This chain uses TRBV7-8 with TRBJ2-3; 12 bases agree with TRBD2. Looked up from germline, CDR1 is SGHVS and CDR2 is FQNEAQ. The CDR3 contains 17 residues. After removal of 2 bases from V and 5 bases from J, the junction contained 8 bases not matched to a gene. CDR3 loop: CASSLSVSGLAGDTQYF. CDR3 nucleotide sequence: TGTGCCAGCAGCTTAAGCGTTTCGGGACTAGCGGGAGATACGCAGTATTTT.

This chain links TRBV5-1 with TRBJ1-2; a possible D gene is TRBD1 (5 bases). Germline loops: CDR1 SGHRS, CDR2 YFSETQ. V was pared by 0 bases and J by 3 bases, with 9 bases between. CDR3 length: 14 amino acids. CDR3 region: CASSLAGWDYGYTF. CDR3 bases: TGCGCCAGCAGCTTGGCAGGGTGGGACTATGGCTACACCTTC.

This chain links TRBV19 with TRBJ1-4; D might be TRBD1 (6 bases). The V and J ends lost 4 bases and 0 bases respectively, with 12 bases between them. CDR1 LNHDA and CDR2 SQIVND come from the germline V gene (reference sequence). The CDR3 extends over 16 amino acids. This CDR3 reads CASSTQGSATNEKLFF. The CDR3 nucleotides read TGTGCCAGTAGTACCCAGGGGTCTGCAACTAATGAAAAACTGTTTTTT. Drawing the rest from reference TRBV19 and TRBJ1-4, the complete variable domain is DGGITQSPKYLFRKEGQNVTLSCEQNLNHDAMYWYRQDPGQGLRLIYYSQIVNDFQKGDIAEGYSVSREKKESFPLTVTSAQKNPTAFYLCASSTQGSATNEKLFFGSGTQLSVL.

V and J are TRBV19 and TRBJ1-5; TRBD1 aligns across 7 bases. Germline trimming cut 5 bases from V and 0 bases from J; bases unmatched to any gene: 10. CDR3 length equals 17 residues. The germline CDR1 and CDR2 sequences are LNHDA and SQIVND (reference sequence). The CDR3: CASSLRGRGGSNQPQHF. CDR3 in DNA: TGTGCCAGTAGTCTAAGGGGGCGCGGGGGTAGCAATCAGCCCCAGCATTTT.

This chain joins TRBV6-5 and TRBJ2-2; 9 nucleotides match TRBD1. With V trimmed by 2 bases and J by 6 bases, 7 bases remained unmatched. The CDR3 loop spans 16 amino acids. Germline-derived CDR1 and CDR2 are MNHEY and SVGAGI. CDR3 loop: CASSYGDRVSSGELFF. CDR3 DNA: TGTGCCAGCAGTTACGGGGACAGGGTGTCGTCCGGGGAGCTGTTTTTT.

Concerning this clone: Other nucleotide sequences from this sample produce the same CDR3. The gene calls are TRBV19 and TRBJ1-5, with 8 bases identical to TRBD1. V was clipped by 6 bases and J by 4 bases; unmatched bases: 2. Per germline, CDR1 LNHDA and CDR2 SQIVND (reference sequence). The CDR3 loop spans 13 amino acids. This CDR3 reads CASRGQGNQPQHF. CDR3 nucleotide sequence: TGTGCCAGTAGAGGACAGGGTAATCAGCCCCAGCATTTT.

The chain is built from TRBV15 and TRBJ1-3; maybe TRBD1 (5 bases). Trimming took off 6 bases at V and 0 bases at J, with 9 bases between the two ends. The CDR3 spans 14 residues. Germline V CDR1 and CDR2: LNHNV, YYDKDF (reference sequence). CDR3 residues: CATRTEGSGNTIYF. CDR3 in DNA: TGTGCCACCAGGACAGAGGGCTCTGGAAACACCATATATTTT.

The chain carries TRBV24-1 and TRBJ1-4; TRBD1 is a possible D gene (6 bases). The V end was cut by 3 bases, the J end by 5 bases, with 12 bases between. The V gene's germline CDR1 is KGHDR and CDR2 SFDVKD. The CDR3 has 15 residues. For the CDR3, the DNA is TGTGCCACCAGTGATACCGGCGGACAGAATGAAAAACTGTTTTTT. It specifies CATSDTGGQNEKLFF.

The chain has TRBV19 and TRBJ2-2; D may be TRBD1 or TRBD2 (6 bases each). V shed 8 bases and J shed 0 bases, with 13 bases lying between them. The CDR3 contains 15 residues. Germline V gene sequence: CDR1 LNHDA, CDR2 SQIVND (reference sequence). The CDR3, as DNA: TGTGCCAGTTCTCCGAGGGGGGCGAACACCGGGGAGCTGTTTTTT. This sequence encodes CASSPRGANTGELFF.

V is TRBV30 and J is TRBJ1-5; D unclear. V was clipped by 5 bases and J by 7 bases, with 18 bases between them. The CDR3 runs to 14 residues. Germline V CDR1 and CDR2: GTSNPN, SVGIG (reference sequence). CDR3 sequence (DNA): TGTGCCTGGGGCCCGGACCAAACTAGACAGCCCCAGCATTTT. Protein product: CAWGPDQTRQPQHF.

The chain recombines TRBV27 with TRBJ1-2, with D tentatively TRBD1 (6 bases). CDR1 is MNHEY and CDR2 is SMNVEV in the germline V gene (reference sequence). The CDR3 runs to 16 residues. Trimming took off 8 bases at V and 8 bases at J, with 27 bases between the two ends. The CDR3 nucleotides read TGTGCCAGCGGCTCGGGGGCCCGAGGGTTTTTGGGGGGCTACACCTTC. This translates into CASGSGARGFLGGYTF.

The chain joins TRBV3-1 (or the pseudogene TRBV3-2) to TRBJ1-1; 7 nucleotides match TRBD1. Unmatched junction bases numbered 8, after V lost 6 bases and J lost 7 bases. CDR1 LGHDT and CDR2 YNNKEL come from the germline V gene (reference sequence). The CDR3 has 13 residues. CDR3 loop: CASRWGQTNEAFF. The CDR3 nucleotides are TGTGCCAGCAGGTGGGGACAGACAAATGAAGCTTTCTTT.

The J gene is TRBJ2-4, the V gene TRBV21-1; the table's D call, TRBD2, has no DNA check behind it. TRBV21-1 is labeled a pseudogene. The CDR3 covers 17 residues. CDR3: CASSKSTVTVGKNIQYF. CDR3 nucleotides: TGTGCCAGCAGCAAAAGTACGGTGACTGTCGGCAAAAACATTCAGTACTTC.

The V gene is TRBV9, the J gene TRBJ1-3, with D hard to call. This CDR3 has 16 residues. V was pared by 0 bases and J by 0 bases, with 10 bases between. Germline V CDR1 and CDR2: SGDLS, YYNGEE. The CDR3 region has the DNA TGTGCCAGCAGCGTAGGAGAGGGTATCTCTGGAAACACCATATATTTT. Protein product: CASSVGEGISGNTIYF.